The sequence of this T cell receptor (beta chain) was determined in a study of blood T cells in healthy people across ages. The wider study: About one barcoded beta molecule per two T cells was the capture yield of template switching.

This clonotype came up a few times. Alongside a J-beta primer mix, a sample-barcoded 5' primer served in a second PCR lasting roughly 6 to 11 cycles. MiXCR, run by TCRdb on the 5' RACE reads, gives a single entry per CDR3 protein. Found here are about 720,000 distinct CDR3 sequences, approximately 22% of them singletons; the top ten hold 22%. This CDR3 region has 14 residues. Trimming stripped 4 bases from V and 4 bases from J, with 11 bases between. Looked up from germline, CDR1 is SGHAT and CDR2 is FQNNGV. The receptor was derived from a man in his 70s in good health. Sample: blood. The genes are TRBV11-2 and TRBJ1-5; D gene unclear. The CDR3 nucleotides read TGTGCCAGCAGCTCCCAATTGGGGAATCAGCCCCAGCATTTT. Translation gives CASSSQLGNQPQHF. Full variable domain (missing parts from reference TRBV11-2 and TRBJ1-5): EAGVAQSPRYKIIEKRQSVAFWCNPISGHATLYWYQQILGQGPKLLIQFQNNGVVDDSQLPKDRFSAERLKGVDSTLKIQPAKLEDSAVYLCASSSQLGNQPQHFGDGTRLSIL.